The 31 T cell receptor beta chains below all came from one sample that was sequenced in a study of beta chain features in type 1 diabetes. Study-wide results and limits: For Type 1 diabetes patients, all four CD4+ subsets carried TCRB CDR3s that were moderately but significantly shorter.

No antigens are known for them. Investigators reverse transcribed all isolated RNA, so they sequenced expressed TCRB transcripts. Only in-frame clones appear in the TCRdb table, and some are missing; sequencing was by immunoSEQ multiplex PCR. The table includes about 650,000 clones, over 10% detected once. Sequencing was carried out using naive CD4+ T cells from blood. The source of these receptors is a man in his thirties or forties with type 1 diabetes.

The chain uses TRBV18 and TRBJ2-6; D is undetermined. This CDR3 contains 15 residues. Trimming took off 2 bases at V and 1 base at J, with 6 bases between the two ends. Germline loops: CDR1 KGHSH, CDR2 LQKENI. CDR3 amino acids: CASSPERSGANVLTF. The CDR3 DNA reads as TGTGCCAGCTCACCAGAAAGATCTGGGGCCAACGTCCTGACTTTC.

A few counts support this clone. The junction shows a germline mismatch at one end, possibly a read error. The V gene is TRBV4-1, the J gene TRBJ1-6; possible D gene TRBD1, 5 bases. The CDR3 has 15 residues. Per the germline V gene, CDR1 is MGHRA and CDR2 is YSYEKL. CDR3: CASSLASGTGLFGDF. CDR3 nucleotide sequence: TGCGCCAGCAGCCTAGCATCCGGGACGGGCTTGTTTGGGGACTTT.

This clone was seen a few times. The chain uses TRBV6-5 and TRBJ2-5, with D unclear. V was cut by 2 bases and J by 1 base, with 8 bases left in between. The CDR3 spans 14 residues. The germline CDR1 and CDR2 sequences are MNHEY and SVGAGI. Here the CDR3 reads CASSYIVGQETQYF. CDR3 nucleotide sequence: TGTGCCAGCAGTTACATAGTAGGCCAAGAGACCCAGTACTTC.

This clone was seen a handful of times. The chain combines TRBV29-1 with TRBJ1-1; maybe TRBD1 (6 bases). This CDR3 comprises 13 residues. CDR1 SQVTM and CDR2 ANQGSEA come from the germline V gene. V was cut by 7 bases and J by 0 bases, with 12 bases left in between. CDR3 loop: CSAIGGMNTEAFF. The CDR3 bases are TGCAGCGCCATAGGGGGGATGAACACTGAAGCTTTCTTT.

This clone came up a few times. J is TRBJ1-5 and V is TRBV7-2; 8 positions agree with TRBD1. Looked up from germline, CDR1 is SGHTA and CDR2 is FQGNSA. This CDR3 contains 14 residues. After removal of 4 bases from V and 5 bases from J, the junction contained 4 bases not matched to a gene. The CDR3 region has the DNA TGTGCCAGCAGCTCACAGGGGGGTTATCAGCCCCAGCATTTT. This codes for CASSSQGGYQPQHF.

This chain links TRBV2 with TRBJ2-7; D remains unclear. CDR1 and CDR2 (germline): SNHLY, FYNNEI. CDR3 length: 12 residues. The V and J ends lost 6 bases and 0 bases respectively, with 6 bases between them. The DNA for the CDR3 is TGTGCCAGCAGGCTGAGCTCCTACGAGCAGTACTTC. Protein sequence: CASRLSSYEQYF.

In its sample, this clone was seen once. The chain couples TRBV6-5 to TRBJ2-5; 8 bases fit TRBD1. CDR1 is MNHEY, CDR2 SVGAGI, per germline. The length of the CDR3 is 16 residues. V lost 0 bases, J lost 2 bases, and 5 bases stayed unmatched. The CDR3 DNA reads TGTGCCAGCAGTTACTCCCTAACAGGGGGGCAAGAGACCCAGTACTTC. Translating it yields CASSYSLTGGQETQYF.

This clone was counted only a few times. The chain carries TRBV29-1 and TRBJ1-1; TRBD1 matches 7 bases. The CDR3 contains 14 residues. Unmatched junction bases numbered 9, after V lost 8 bases and J lost 0 bases. The germline CDR1 and CDR2 sequences are SQVTM and ANQGSEA. CDR3 residues: CSISVGQMNTEAFF. The CDR3 DNA reads TGCAGCATTTCGGTGGGACAGATGAACACTGAAGCTTTCTTT.

The chain has TRBV28 and TRBJ1-2; D unresolved. V was shortened by 6 bases and J by 4 bases, with 12 bases between the two germline ends. This CDR3 comprises 13 residues. Germline V gene data show CDR1 as MDHEN and CDR2 as SYDVKM. The CDR3 spells CASRPPPTYGYTF. The CDR3 DNA is TGTGCCAGCAGACCCCCCCCGACCTATGGCTACACCTTC.

V is TRBV29-1 and J is TRBJ2-1, with D perhaps given as TRBD1 or TRBD2 (5 bases each). Deletions cut 4 bases from V and 9 bases from J, with 19 bases between. CDR1 is SQVTM and CDR2 is ANQGSEA in the germline V gene. CDR3 length: 14 amino acids. The CDR3 loop is CSVVIGEYRGEQFF. CDR3 bases: TGCAGCGTTGTAATAGGGGAGTACAGAGGTGAGCAGTTCTTC.

In this sample, this clone turned up a few times. The chain carries TRBV4-3 and TRBJ2-7; D possibly corresponds to TRBD1 (6 bases). V lost 2 bases to trimming and J lost 2 bases, with 7 bases between them. The CDR3 totals 13 residues. Germline values: CDR1 LGHNA, CDR2 YSLEER. The CDR3 sequence is CASSQTGTYEQYF. In DNA, the CDR3 is TGCGCCAGCAGCCAAACAGGGACCTACGAGCAGTACTTC.

This clone was counted between two and nine times. This chain connects TRBV25-1 to TRBJ1-6; 9 bases are shared with TRBD1. CDR3 length: 13 residues. J gave up 6 bases and V 10 bases, and 4 bases lay outside the gene matches. Germline assignment: CDR1 MGHDK and CDR2 SYGVNS. Here the CDR3 reads CATTGQGNSPLHF. The CDR3 DNA follows: TGTGCCACCACGGGACAGGGTAATTCACCCCTCCACTTT.

V usage is TRBV7-2 and J usage is TRBJ2-1, with TRBD2 matching 10 bases. Germline V gene sequence: CDR1 SGHTA, CDR2 FQGNSA. CDR3 size: 15 residues. V lost 8 bases, J lost 7 bases, and 11 bases stayed unmatched. CDR3 DNA: TGTGCCAGCGGCGACCCGGGACTAGCGTCAAATGAGCAGTTCTTC. Its protein product is CASGDPGLASNEQFF.

J is TRBJ2-1 and V is TRBV27; 8 bases fit TRBD1. Per the germline V gene, CDR1 is MNHEY and CDR2 is SMNVEV (reference sequence). CDR3 size: 15 residues. J lost 3 bases, V lost 2 bases, and 3 bases had no gene match. CDR3 coding DNA: TGTGCCAGCAGTTTAGACAGGGGAGGCTACAATGAGCAGTTCTTC. Encoded protein: CASSLDRGGYNEQFF.

This chain connects TRBV6-1 to TRBJ2-5; 7 bases agree with TRBD2. Trimming cost V 10 bases and J 4 bases; bases outside gene matches: 12. CDR1 MNHNS and CDR2 SASEGT come from the germline V gene. This CDR3 comprises 14 residues. The CDR3 region has the DNA TGTGCCACGGTGTTGGGCGGGGGAATAGAGACCCAGTACTTC. This codes for CATVLGGGIETQYF.

The chain recombines TRBV2 with TRBJ1-5, with D uncertain. The CDR3 runs to 14 residues. The germline CDR1 and CDR2 sequences are SNHLY and FYNNEI. The ends were cut back, 6 bases at V and 3 bases at J, with 12 bases in the middle. The CDR3 nucleotides are TGTGCCAGCAGGGACCGGGCGGTCAATCAGCCCCAGCATTTT. Amino acid sequence: CASRDRAVNQPQHF.

This chain uses TRBV14 with TRBJ1-2, with D unclear. The CDR3 runs 12 residues. Germline values: CDR1 SGHDN, CDR2 FVKESK. Trimming cost V 3 bases and J 5 bases, with 7 bases left between them. In DNA, the CDR3 is TGTGCCAGCAGCCAGAGAGCTTATGGCTACACCTTC. It specifies CASSQRAYGYTF.

This clone was seen a few times. This chain links TRBV7-9 with TRBJ2-3; 7 positions agree with TRBD1. The trim removed 5 bases at V and 2 bases at J, leaving 4 bases unmatched. Germline lookup yields CDR1 SEHNR and CDR2 FQNEAQ (reference sequence). The CDR3 is 14 residues long. The CDR3 region has the DNA TGTGCCAGCAGCCCGACAGGGATCACAGATACGCAGTATTTT. This sequence encodes CASSPTGITDTQYF.

The chain carries TRBV4-3 and TRBJ2-1; D possibly corresponds to TRBD2 (6 bases). Trimming stripped 0 bases from V and 8 bases from J, with 26 bases between. This CDR3 comprises 19 residues. Germline V CDR1 and CDR2: LGHNA, YSLEER. The CDR3 DNA follows: TGCGCCAGCAGCCAAGAATTGGGGGGTATAGAGGTTCGAAATTATGAGCAGTTCTTC. This sequence encodes CASSQELGGIEVRNYEQFF.

J is TRBJ1-4 and V is TRBV28, with 10 positions matching TRBD1. There are 15 residues in the CDR3. After removal of 4 bases from V and 6 bases from J, the junction contained 5 bases not matched to a gene. Germline V gene lookup returns CDR1 MDHEN and CDR2 SYDVKM. CDR3 sequence reads: CASSSTGGFYEKLFF. Written as DNA, the CDR3 is TGTGCCAGCAGTTCGACAGGGGGCTTTTATGAAAAACTGTTTTTT.

The chain links TRBV5-6 to TRBJ2-2, with a tentative D call TRBD1 (6 bases). This CDR3 contains 15 residues. Between the trimmed V and J ends, which lost 1 base and 6 bases, there was a span of 13 bases. The germline V gene has CDR1 SGHDT and CDR2 YYEEEE. Written as DNA, the CDR3 is TGTGCCAGCAGCTTGCCCAGGGGTCAATCCGGGGAGCTGTTTTTT. It yields the protein CASSLPRGQSGELFF. Full variable domain (remainder filled in from reference TRBV5-6 and TRBJ2-2): DAGVTQSPTHLIKTRGQQVTLRCSPKSGHDTVSWYQQALGQGPQFIFQYYEEEERQRGNFPDRFSGHQFPNYSSELNVNALLLGDSALYLCASSLPRGQSGELFFGEGSRLTVL.

The rearrangement uses TRBV6-5 and TRBJ2-7, with D possibly being TRBD1 (6 bases). Germline lookup yields CDR1 MNHEY and CDR2 SVGAGI. The length of the CDR3 is 14 residues. The V end lost 2 bases, the J end lost 2 bases, and 10 bases lay between the germline ends. The CDR3 sequence is CASSYGGQAYEQYF. DNA for the CDR3: TGTGCCAGCAGTTACGGGGGACAAGCCTACGAGCAGTACTTC.

This clone was detected a few times. This CDR3 reads CASSRIGPSYEQYF. Written as DNA, the CDR3 is TGTGCCAGTTCCCGCATCGGGCCCTCCTACGAGCAGTACTTC. The chain joins TRBV19 to TRBJ2-7; unclear D gene. CDR1 and CDR2 from the germline V gene are LNHDA and SQIVND (reference sequence). There are 14 residues in the CDR3. Trimming shortened V by 8 bases and J by 0 bases, and 14 bases separated the two germline ends.

This chain joins TRBV6-5 and TRBJ2-7; D is unresolved. Trimming shortened V by 2 bases and J by 3 bases, and 8 bases separated the two germline ends. This CDR3 comprises 13 residues. CDR1 MNHEY and CDR2 SVGAGI come from the germline V gene. Written as DNA, the CDR3 is TGTGCCAGCAGTTACCCGGCTAGCTACGAGCAGTACTTC. Amino acid sequence: CASSYPASYEQYF.

This rearrangement joins TRBV5-6 to TRBJ2-1, with TRBD2 identical over 10 bases. This CDR3 region has 17 residues. Per the germline V gene, CDR1 is SGHDT and CDR2 is YYEEEE. The trim removed 0 bases at V and 0 bases at J, leaving 3 bases unmatched. CDR3 region: CASSLASGGLSYNEQFF. Here the CDR3 DNA reads TGTGCCAGCAGCTTGGCTAGCGGGGGACTCTCCTACAATGAGCAGTTCTTC.

The rearrangement links TRBV5-1 to TRBJ2-1; no clear D gene. V lost 3 bases and J lost 0, with 16 bases in between. The CDR3 has 17 residues. The germline CDR1 and CDR2 sequences are SGHRS and YFSETQ. The CDR3 region is CASSSSGLPSSYNEQFF. The CDR3, as DNA: TGCGCCAGCAGCTCGTCGGGTCTCCCGAGCTCCTACAATGAGCAGTTCTTC.

This clone turned up a few times. The V gene is TRBV5-6, the J gene TRBJ2-3; 7 bases map to TRBD1. V shed 1 base, J shed 5 bases, and the junction held 4 bases outside the gene matches. The germline gives CDR1 SGHDT, CDR2 YYEEEE. CDR3 length equals 14 residues. CDR3 sequence (DNA): TGTGCCAGCAGCTTGCACAGGGGCGGAGATACGCAGTATTTT. It encodes CASSLHRGGDTQYF.

This clone was detected a few times. The gene calls are TRBV5-4 and TRBJ2-1, with 7 bases matching TRBD2. CDR1 is SGHNT and CDR2 is YYREEE in the germline V gene (reference sequence). The CDR3 consists of 15 residues. With V trimmed by 1 base and J by 4 bases, 5 bases remained unmatched. CDR3 loop: CASSLPSGEYNEQFF. CDR3 in DNA: TGTGCCAGCAGCTTGCCTAGCGGCGAGTACAATGAGCAGTTCTTC.

V and J are TRBV28 and TRBJ2-3, with D tentatively TRBD1 (6 bases). The CDR3 is 15 residues long. The V gene lost 3 bases and the J gene lost 3 bases, with 13 bases spanning the gap. CDR1 and CDR2 (germline): MDHEN, SYDVKM. CDR3 in DNA: TGTGCCAGCAGTTTTACGGCAGGGGAAACAGATACGCAGTATTTT. Its translation is CASSFTAGETDTQYF.

This clone was seen only a few times. CDR3 sequence reads: CAWSPDGGNEKLFF. CDR3 coding DNA: TGTGCCTGGAGTCCGGATGGGGGGAATGAAAAACTGTTTTTT. This rearrangement joins TRBV30 to TRBJ1-4; D might be TRBD1 (5 bases). The germline V gene encodes CDR1 GTSNPN and CDR2 SVGIG (reference sequence). Between the trimmed V and J ends, which lost 2 bases and 5 bases, there was a span of 12 bases. The CDR3 totals 14 residues.

This clone was seen a few times. The chain recombines TRBV7-2 with TRBJ2-7; TRBD1 aligns across 8 bases. This CDR3 contains 15 residues. J gave up 4 bases and V 0 bases, and 5 bases lay outside the gene matches. Germline V gives CDR1 SGHTA, CDR2 FQGNSA. CDR3 bases: TGTGCCAGCAGCTTAGCCCCACAGGGGGGATACGAGCAGTACTTC. It codes for CASSLAPQGGYEQYF.